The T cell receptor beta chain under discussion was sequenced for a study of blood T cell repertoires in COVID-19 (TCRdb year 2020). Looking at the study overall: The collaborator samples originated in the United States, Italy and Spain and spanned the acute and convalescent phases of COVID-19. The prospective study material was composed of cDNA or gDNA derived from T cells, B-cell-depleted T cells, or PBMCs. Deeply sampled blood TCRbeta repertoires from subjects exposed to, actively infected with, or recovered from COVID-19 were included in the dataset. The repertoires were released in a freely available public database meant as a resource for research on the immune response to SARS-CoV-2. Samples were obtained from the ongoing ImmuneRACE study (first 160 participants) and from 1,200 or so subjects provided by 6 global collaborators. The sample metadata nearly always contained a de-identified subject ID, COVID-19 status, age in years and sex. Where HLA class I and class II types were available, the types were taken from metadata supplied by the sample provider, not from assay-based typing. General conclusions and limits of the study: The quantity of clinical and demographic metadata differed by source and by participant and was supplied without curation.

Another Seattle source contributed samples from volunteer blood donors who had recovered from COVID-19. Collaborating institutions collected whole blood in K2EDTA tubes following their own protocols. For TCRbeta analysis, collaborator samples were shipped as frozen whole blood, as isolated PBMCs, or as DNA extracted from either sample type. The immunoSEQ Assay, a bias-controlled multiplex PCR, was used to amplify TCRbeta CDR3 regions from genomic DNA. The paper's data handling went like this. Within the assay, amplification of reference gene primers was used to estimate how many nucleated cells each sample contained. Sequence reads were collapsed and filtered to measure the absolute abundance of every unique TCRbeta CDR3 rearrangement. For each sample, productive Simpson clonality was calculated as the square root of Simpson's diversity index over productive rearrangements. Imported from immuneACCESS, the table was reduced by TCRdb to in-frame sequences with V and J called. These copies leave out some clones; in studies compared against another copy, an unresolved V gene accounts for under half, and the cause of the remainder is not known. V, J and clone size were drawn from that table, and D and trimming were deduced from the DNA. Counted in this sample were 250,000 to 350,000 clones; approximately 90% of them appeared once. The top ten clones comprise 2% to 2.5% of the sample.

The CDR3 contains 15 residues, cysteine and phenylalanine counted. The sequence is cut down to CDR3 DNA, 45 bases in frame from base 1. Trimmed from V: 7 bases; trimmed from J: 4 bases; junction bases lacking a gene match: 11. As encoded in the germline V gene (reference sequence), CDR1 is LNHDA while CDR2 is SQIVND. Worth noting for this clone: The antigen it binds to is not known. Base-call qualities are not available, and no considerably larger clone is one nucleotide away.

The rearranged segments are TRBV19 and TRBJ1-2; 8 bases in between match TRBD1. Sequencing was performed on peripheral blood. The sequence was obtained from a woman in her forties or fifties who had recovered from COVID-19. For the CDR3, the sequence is CASTPGAGGGYGYTF. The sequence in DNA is TGTGCCAGTACCCCGGGGGCAGGGGGCGGCTATGGCTACACCTTC.